The present T cell receptor beta chain was sequenced within a study of blood T cell repertoires in COVID-19. Donors in Cohort 3 counted as recovered after two negative PCRs, clearance, or symptom resolution. Only in-frame clones appear in the TCRdb table, and some are missing; sequencing was by immunoSEQ multiplex PCR. The table shows about 160,000 clones, with over 75% occurring only once. This CDR3 is built from 15 residues. Trimming left V 0 bases short and J 0 bases short, with 10 bases between. The V gene's germline CDR1 is SGHRS and CDR2 YFSETQ. The sample comprised PBMCs or T cells enriched from blood (not recorded which). The chain carries TRBV5-1 and TRBJ2-7; weak D call: TRBD1 (7 bases). The sequence came from a woman in her forties or fifties who had recovered from COVID-19. DNA for the CDR3: TGCGCCAGCAGCTTGGCAGGGGGGAGCTCCTACGAGCAGTACTTC. Amino acids: CASSLAGGSSYEQYF.